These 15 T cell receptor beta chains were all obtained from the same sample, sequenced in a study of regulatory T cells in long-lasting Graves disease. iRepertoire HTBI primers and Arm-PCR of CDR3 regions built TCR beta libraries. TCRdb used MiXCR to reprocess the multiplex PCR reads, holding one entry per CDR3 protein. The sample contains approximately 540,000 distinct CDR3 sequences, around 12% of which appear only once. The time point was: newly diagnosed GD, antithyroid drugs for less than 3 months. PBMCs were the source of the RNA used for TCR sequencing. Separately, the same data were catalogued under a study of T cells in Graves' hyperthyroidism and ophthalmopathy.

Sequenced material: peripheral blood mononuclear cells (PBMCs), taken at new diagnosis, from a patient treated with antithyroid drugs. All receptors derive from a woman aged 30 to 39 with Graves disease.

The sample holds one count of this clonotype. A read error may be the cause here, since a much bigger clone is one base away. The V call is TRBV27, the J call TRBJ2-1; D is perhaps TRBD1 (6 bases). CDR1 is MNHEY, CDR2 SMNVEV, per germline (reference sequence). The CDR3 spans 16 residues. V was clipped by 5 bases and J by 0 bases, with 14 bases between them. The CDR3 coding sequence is TGTGCCAGCAGTGCAACAGGGTCCTTCTCCTACAATGAGCAGTTCTTC. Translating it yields CASSATGSFSYNEQFF.

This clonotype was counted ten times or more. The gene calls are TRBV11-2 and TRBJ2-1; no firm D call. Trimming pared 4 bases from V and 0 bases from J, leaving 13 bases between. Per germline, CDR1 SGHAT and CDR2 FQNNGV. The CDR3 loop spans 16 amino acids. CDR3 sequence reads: CASSSQSLSSYNEQFF. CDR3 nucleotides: TGTGCCAGCAGCTCCCAATCTTTGAGCTCCTACAATGAGCAGTTCTTC.

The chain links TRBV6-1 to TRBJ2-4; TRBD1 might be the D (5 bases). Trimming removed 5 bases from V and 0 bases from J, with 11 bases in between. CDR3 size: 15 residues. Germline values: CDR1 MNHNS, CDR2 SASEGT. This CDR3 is CASSNQGSAKNIQYF. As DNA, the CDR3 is TGTGCCAGCAGTAACCAGGGTTCAGCCAAAAACATTCAGTACTTC.

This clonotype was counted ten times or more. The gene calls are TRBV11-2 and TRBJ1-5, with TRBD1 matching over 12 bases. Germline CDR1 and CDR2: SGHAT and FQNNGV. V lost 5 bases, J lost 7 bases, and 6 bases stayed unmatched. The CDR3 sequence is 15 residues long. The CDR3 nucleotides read TGTGCCAGCAGCCCGGGACAGGGGGCTCGGCAGCCCCAGCATTTT. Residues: CASSPGQGARQPQHF.

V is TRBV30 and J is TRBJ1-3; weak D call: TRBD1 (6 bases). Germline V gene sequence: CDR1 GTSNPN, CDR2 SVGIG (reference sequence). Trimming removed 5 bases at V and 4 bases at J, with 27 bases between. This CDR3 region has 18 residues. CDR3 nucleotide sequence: TGTGCCTGGGCCGGGGGGCGGAGTTTTGGAAGTTCGGGAAACACCATATATTTT. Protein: CAWAGGRSFGSSGNTIYF. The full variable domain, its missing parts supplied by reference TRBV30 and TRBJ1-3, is SQTIHQWPATLVQPVGSPLSLECTVEGTSNPNLYWYRQAAGRGLQLLFYSVGIGQISSEVPQNLSASRPQDRQFILSSKKLLLSDSGFYLCAWAGGRSFGSSGNTIYFGEGSWLTVV.

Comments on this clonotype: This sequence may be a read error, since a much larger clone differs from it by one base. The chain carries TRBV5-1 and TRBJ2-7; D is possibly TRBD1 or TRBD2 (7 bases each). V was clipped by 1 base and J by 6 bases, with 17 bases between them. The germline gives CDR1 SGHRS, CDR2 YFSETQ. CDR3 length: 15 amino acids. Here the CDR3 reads CASSLRGRGGGEQYF. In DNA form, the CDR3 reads TGCGCCAGCAGCTTGAGGGGCAGGGGGGGAGGCGAGCAGTACTTC.

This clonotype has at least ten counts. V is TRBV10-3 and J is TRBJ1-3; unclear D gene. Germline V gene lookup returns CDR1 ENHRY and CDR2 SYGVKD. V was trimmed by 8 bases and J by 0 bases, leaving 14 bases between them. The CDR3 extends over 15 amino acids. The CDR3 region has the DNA TGTGCCATCTCCCCCCTTTCGAGCTCTGGAAACACCATATATTTT. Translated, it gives CAISPLSSSGNTIYF.

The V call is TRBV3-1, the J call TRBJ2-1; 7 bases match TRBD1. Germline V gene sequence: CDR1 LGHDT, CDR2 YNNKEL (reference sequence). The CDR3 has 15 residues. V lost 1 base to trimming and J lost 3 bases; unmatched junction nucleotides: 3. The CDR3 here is CASSQGQGVYNEQFF. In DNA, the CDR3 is TGTGCCAGCAGCCAAGGGCAGGGGGTCTACAATGAGCAGTTCTTC.

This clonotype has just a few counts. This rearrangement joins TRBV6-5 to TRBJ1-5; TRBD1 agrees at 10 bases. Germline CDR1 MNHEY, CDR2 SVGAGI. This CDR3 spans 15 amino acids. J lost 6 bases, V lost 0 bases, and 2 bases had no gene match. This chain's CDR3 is CASSYSRQGAQPQHF. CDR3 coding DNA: TGTGCCAGCAGTTACTCGAGACAGGGGGCTCAGCCCCAGCATTTT.

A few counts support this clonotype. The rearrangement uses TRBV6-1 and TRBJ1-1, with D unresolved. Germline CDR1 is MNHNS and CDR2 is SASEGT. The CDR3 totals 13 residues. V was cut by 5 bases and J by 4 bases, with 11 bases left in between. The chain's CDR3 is CASSPLWATEAFF. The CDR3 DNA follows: TGTGCCAGCAGTCCGCTGTGGGCCACTGAAGCTTTCTTT.

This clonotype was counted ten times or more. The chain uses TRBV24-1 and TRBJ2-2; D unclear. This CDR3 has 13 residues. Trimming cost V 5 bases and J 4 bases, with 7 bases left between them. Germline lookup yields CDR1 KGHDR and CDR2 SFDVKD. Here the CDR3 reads CATSGWSTGELFF. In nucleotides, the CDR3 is TGTGCCACCAGTGGTTGGAGCACCGGGGAGCTGTTTTTT.

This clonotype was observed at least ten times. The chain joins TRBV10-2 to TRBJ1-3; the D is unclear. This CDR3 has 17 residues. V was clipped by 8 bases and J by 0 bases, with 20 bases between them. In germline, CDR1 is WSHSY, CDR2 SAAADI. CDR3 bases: TGCGCCAGCTATCGGCCCACTCCAAATATCTCTGGAAACACCATATATTTT. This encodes CASYRPTPNISGNTIYF.

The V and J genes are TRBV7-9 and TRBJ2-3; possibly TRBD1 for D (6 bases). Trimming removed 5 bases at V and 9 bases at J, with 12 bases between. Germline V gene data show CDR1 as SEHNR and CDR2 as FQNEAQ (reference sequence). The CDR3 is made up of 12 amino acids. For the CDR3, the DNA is TGTGCCAGCAGCCCCGAAACAGGGACGCAGTATTTT. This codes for CASSPETGTQYF.

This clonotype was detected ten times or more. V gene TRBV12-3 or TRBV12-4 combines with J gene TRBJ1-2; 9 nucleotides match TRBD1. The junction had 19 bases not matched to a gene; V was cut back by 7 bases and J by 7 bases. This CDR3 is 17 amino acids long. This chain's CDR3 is CASTGHYTGQGLSGYTF. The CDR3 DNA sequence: TGTGCCAGCACAGGACATTACACCGGACAGGGGCTGAGTGGCTACACCTTC.

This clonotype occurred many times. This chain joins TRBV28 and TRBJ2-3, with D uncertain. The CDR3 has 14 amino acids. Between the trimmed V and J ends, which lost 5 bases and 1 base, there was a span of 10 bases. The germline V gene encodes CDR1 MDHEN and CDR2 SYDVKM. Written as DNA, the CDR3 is TGTGCCAGCAGTACACCCTTACGCACAGATACGCAGTATTTT. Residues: CASSTPLRTDTQYF.